This TCR beta chain was documented in a study of blood T cell repertoires in COVID-19. Across the study: The samples span acute and convalescent COVID-19 from the United States, Italy and Spain. Sample material is recorded as cDNA or gDNA derived from T cells, B-cell-depleted T cells, or PBMCs.

There are 14 residues in the CDR3. Germline V CDR1 and CDR2: SNHLY, FYNNEI. The V end was cut by 6 bases, the J end by 7 bases, with 13 bases between. Per the original methods: Using reference gene primer amplification, nucleated cell counts were estimated. This table comes from immunoSEQ multiplex PCR, and its TCRdb copy is limited to in-frame clones, with some not included. V and J calls and clone size are copied from that table; D and trimming were computed from the DNA. The table has roughly 150,000 clones, around nine tenths seen once. The sample holds a few counts of this clone. Sequencing used peripheral blood. The receptor was derived from a human donor in a cohort sampled during active COVID-19. The chain joins TRBV2 to TRBJ1-6; weak D call: TRBD1 (6 bases). For the CDR3, the DNA is TGTGCCAGCAGCCTCAGTCAGGGGAATTCACCCCTCCACTTT. Protein: CASSLSQGNSPLHF.